A single sample gave rise to the 8 T cell receptor beta chains below, sequenced in a study of control samples from healthy donors and cancer patients. Profiled with immunoSEQ multiplex PCR; TCRdb holds only in-frame clones, not every one. The table shows around 130,000 clones, with about 95% occurring only once. The sequencing sample was made of blood. Receptors were obtained from a young man in good health.

The chain employs TRBV12-3 or TRBV12-4 and TRBJ2-7; D remains ambiguous. This CDR3 spans 11 amino acids. V lost 5 bases to trimming and J lost 5 bases, with 7 bases between them. The DNA for the CDR3 is TGTGCCAGCAGTCCTGGGGACGAGCAGTACTTC. Protein sequence: CASSPGDEQYF.

DNA for the CDR3: TGTGCCAGTAGTATGGGGGGGAACTCCTACAATGAGCAGTTCTTC. Translation: CASSMGGNSYNEQFF. This chain uses TRBV19 with TRBJ2-1, with 7 nucleotides matching TRBD2. The trim removed 3 bases at V and 0 bases at J, leaving 2 bases unmatched. The CDR3 length is 15 residues. Per the germline V gene, CDR1 is LNHDA and CDR2 is SQIVND (reference sequence).

The J gene is TRBJ1-4, the V gene TRBV7-9; 8 bases line up with TRBD1. The V gene's germline CDR1 is SEHNR and CDR2 FQNEAQ (reference sequence). The CDR3 spans 15 residues. The junction had 8 bases not matched to a gene; V was cut back by 5 bases and J by 6 bases. The CDR3, as DNA: TGTGCCAGCAGCCCGGGACAGGCCCGGGATGAAAAACTGTTTTTT. This encodes CASSPGQARDEKLFF.

This clone was observed a single time. The chain uses TRBV2 and TRBJ1-4, with D perhaps matching TRBD1 (5 bases). With 6 bases removed from V and 10 bases from J, the gap between germline ends came to 18 bases. This CDR3 has 14 residues. Looked up from germline, CDR1 is SNHLY and CDR2 is FYNNEI. The CDR3 reads CASSADRTTGKLFF. The CDR3 region has the DNA TGTGCCAGCAGCGCTGACAGAACTACCGGAAAACTGTTTTTT.

This chain joins TRBV7-9 and TRBJ2-5; the D gene is possibly TRBD2 (5 bases). Trimming shortened V by 1 base and J by 5 bases, and 17 bases separated the two germline ends. This CDR3 has 16 residues. Germline assignment: CDR1 SEHNR and CDR2 FQNEAQ (reference sequence). For the CDR3, the DNA is TGTGCCAGCAGCTTAGTGGCGCTAGCCACCCCCGAGACCCAGTACTTC. Encoded protein: CASSLVALATPETQYF.

This clone was seen a single time. The rearrangement uses TRBV23-1 and TRBJ1-1; D is ambiguous. TRBV23-1 is an ORF for which the function is uncertain. V lost 3 bases, J lost 1 base, and 12 bases lay in between. The CDR3 covers 15 residues. CDR3 in amino acids: CASSQRWVRNTEAFF. CDR3 nucleotide sequence: TGCGCCAGCAGTCAGCGCTGGGTGAGGAACACTGAAGCTTTCTTT.

The chain couples TRBV7-9 to TRBJ1-5, with a weak D call TRBD1 (6 bases). The V and J ends lost 1 base and 5 bases respectively, with 9 bases between them. Germline CDR1 SEHNR, CDR2 FQNEAQ (reference sequence). This CDR3 has 14 residues. Here the CDR3 DNA reads TGTGCCAGCAGCTTAGGACAGGCCGATCAGCCCCAGCATTTT. It encodes CASSLGQADQPQHF.

The chain couples TRBV27 to TRBJ1-4, with D hard to call. Deletions cut 3 bases from V and 5 bases from J, with 7 bases between. CDR3 length: 13 residues. Germline loops: CDR1 MNHEY, CDR2 SMNVEV (reference sequence). The CDR3 reads CASSLAGNEKLFF. CDR3 DNA: TGTGCCAGCAGTTTGGCAGGCAATGAAAAACTGTTTTTT.